This is a list of T cell receptor beta chains from one sample in a study of blood T cell repertoires in COVID-19. Produced via immunoSEQ multiplex PCR; TCRdb's table is partial and in-frame only. The sample consists of 200,000 to 300,000 clones, about 86% of them appearing once. The sample comprised peripheral blood. Receptors were obtained from a woman of 80 years or more with acute or convalescent COVID-19. The CDR3 runs from the conserved cysteine through the conserved F or W. D genes are given only for firm matches. Clone size is shown for a subset of rows, as once, few, many or a class of expanded clone.

CDR3 | DNA | V | size | D | J
CASSRGDFSNQPQHF | TGTGCCAGCAGTCGGGGGGATTTTAGCAATCAGCCCCAGCATTTT | TRBV28 | . | . | TRBJ1-5
CASSFRSGANVLTF | TGTGCCAGCAGCTTCCGGTCTGGGGCCAACGTCCTGACTTTC | TRBV5-8 | . | . | TRBJ2-6
CASSGQGSSYEQYF | TGCGCCAGCAGCGGGCAGGGGTCCTCCTACGAGCAGTACTTC | TRBV5-1 | once | . | TRBJ2-7
CASSGGISGNTIYF | TGTGCCAGCAGTGGAGGTATCTCTGGAAACACCATATATTTT | TRBV2 | . | . | TRBJ1-3
CASRRAGGPSYNEQFF | TGTGCCAGCAGGCGAGCGGGGGGGCCCTCCTACAATGAGCAGTTCTTC | TRBV27 | . | TRBD2 | TRBJ2-1
CASSPQTYNSPLHF | TGTGCCAGCAGCCCTCAGACCTATAATTCACCCCTCCACTTT | TRBV3-1/TRBV3-2 | . | . | TRBJ1-6
CASSYGKATDTQYF | TGTGCCAGCAGTTACGGTAAAGCCACAGATACGCAGTATTTT | TRBV6-5 | . | . | TRBJ2-3
CASSRDRGQEQPQHF | TGTGCCAGTAGTAGAGACAGGGGGCAAGAGCAGCCCCAGCATTTT | TRBV19 | few | TRBD1 | TRBJ1-5
CASSRDSGGYTF | TGTGCCAGCAGCCGCGACTCAGGGGGCTACACCTTC | TRBV2 | . | . | TRBJ1-2
CASSPTTTGEGETQYF | TGTGCCAGCAGCCCCACGACGACAGGGGAAGGGGAGACCCAGTACTTC | TRBV13 | . | TRBD1 | TRBJ2-5
CASSLQGNIQYF | TGCGCCAGCAGCCTACAGGGTAACATTCAGTACTTC | TRBV5-1 | . | . | TRBJ2-4
CASSELSQELSNQPQHF | TGCGCCAGCAGTGAACTCTCACAGGAACTTAGCAATCAGCCCCAGCATTTT | TRBV10-1 | . | . | TRBJ1-5
CASSEVEEDTQYF | TGCGCCAGCAGTGAAGTGGAGGAAGATACGCAGTATTTT | TRBV10-1 | few | . | TRBJ2-3
CASSLVITGVGNEQFF | TGCGCCAGCAGCTTGGTTATAACGGGGGTTGGCAATGAGCAGTTCTTC | TRBV5-1 | once | . | TRBJ2-1
CASSPTRGTDTQYF | TGTGCCAGCAGCCCCACGAGGGGCACAGATACGCAGTATTTT | TRBV11-2 | . | . | TRBJ2-3
CASSLGPPGPQPQHF | TGCGCCAGCAGCTTGGGGCCTCCGGGTCCTCAGCCCCAGCATTTT | TRBV5-1 | . | . | TRBJ1-5
CASGQLYGYTF | TGTGCCAGCGGACAGCTCTATGGCTACACCTTC | TRBV28 | . | . | TRBJ1-2
CSVEVTRDYGYTF | TGCAGCGTTGAAGTTACCAGGGACTATGGCTACACCTTC | TRBV29-1 | . | . | TRBJ1-2
CASSKGTRSTDTQYF | TGTGCCAGCAGTAAAGGGACTAGGAGCACAGATACGCAGTATTTT | TRBV27 | few | TRBD2 | TRBJ2-3
CASSSVARAHEQYF | TGTGCCAGCAGTTCCGTCGCCAGGGCCCACGAGCAGTACTTC | TRBV28 | . | . | TRBJ2-7
CASTTGAGLMNTEAFF | TGTGCCAGCACCACGGGTGCAGGGCTGATGAACACTGAAGCTTTCTTT | TRBV2 | . | . | TRBJ1-1
CASSLVQELSNSPLHF | TGTGCCAGCAGTTTAGTACAGGAACTTTCTAATTCACCCCTCCACTTT | TRBV28 | . | . | TRBJ1-6
CASSPGADYGYTF | TGTGCCAGCTCACCGGGGGCGGACTATGGCTACACCTTC | TRBV18 | . | . | TRBJ1-2
CASSLAGQGEAFF | TGTGCCAGCAGTTTGGCCGGGCAGGGGGAAGCTTTCTTT | TRBV12-3/TRBV12-4 | . | . | TRBJ1-1
CASSELGGATGNSPLHF | TGTGCCAGCAGTGAATTAGGAGGGGCCACGGGGAATTCACCCCTCCACTTT | TRBV6-1 | few | . | TRBJ1-6
CASSLTGIGTEAFF | TGTGCCAGCAGCCTTACCGGGATAGGCACTGAAGCTTTCTTT | TRBV11-2 | few | . | TRBJ1-1
CASSQGRVHQPQHF | TGTGCCAGCAGCCAAGGACGGGTTCATCAGCCCCAGCATTTT | TRBV3-1/TRBV3-2 | . | . | TRBJ1-5
CASAKRGGGDNEQFF | TGTGCCAGCGCCAAGCGGGGGGGCGGGGACAATGAGCAGTTCTTC | TRBV6-5 | . | TRBD2 | TRBJ2-1
CASNYWSGNTIYF | TGTGCCAGCAACTATTGGTCTGGAAACACCATATATTTT | TRBV6-5 | . | . | TRBJ1-3
CASRPTGTAYSPLHF | TGTGCCAGCAGACCAACCGGGACAGCTTATTCACCCCTCCACTTT | TRBV28 | . | TRBD1 | TRBJ1-6
CASSVDRADAGELFF | TGCGCCAGCAGCGTGGACAGGGCGGACGCCGGGGAGCTGTTTTTT | TRBV5-1 | . | TRBD1 | TRBJ2-2
CASSLSRVSTDTQYF | TGTGCCAGCAGTTTATCGAGGGTTTCCACAGATACGCAGTATTTT | TRBV28 | . | . | TRBJ2-3
CASSTRAGVAYEQYF | TGTGCCAGTAGTACCCGGGCAGGGGTGGCCTACGAGCAGTACTTC | TRBV19 | many | . | TRBJ2-7
CASTGRDIYGYTF | TGTGCCAGCACCGGCCGAGACATCTATGGCTACACCTTC | TRBV28 | . | . | TRBJ1-2
CASSLSAGGTGELFF | TGTGCCAGCAGCTTGTCCGCAGGGGGCACCGGGGAGCTGTTTTTT | TRBV7-3 | once | TRBD1 | TRBJ2-2
CASSRTPPSGNTIYF | TGTGCCAGCAGCAGAACTCCGCCCTCTGGAAACACCATATATTTT | TRBV11-2 | once | . | TRBJ1-3
CASKGRGVDQPQHF | TGTGCCAGCAAAGGGCGGGGTGTCGATCAGCCCCAGCATTTT | TRBV6-5 | few | . | TRBJ1-5
CASSPGRLAKNIQYF | TGTGCCAGCAGCCCAGGGCGGCTAGCCAAAAACATTCAGTACTTC | TRBV7-9 | . | . | TRBJ2-4
CASSPEGRMNTEAFF | TGTGCCAGCTCTCCGGAGGGGCGAATGAACACTGAAGCTTTCTTT | TRBV5-4 | . | . | TRBJ1-1
CASSQDQQGADTQYF | TGCGCCAGCAGCCAAGATCAACAGGGCGCAGATACGCAGTATTTT | TRBV4-1 | once | . | TRBJ2-3
CASSRGQGGGRETQYF | TGTGCCAGCAGCAGGGGACAGGGGGGAGGCCGGGAGACCCAGTACTTC | TRBV7-3 | . | TRBD1 | TRBJ2-5
CASSLNRLNTEAFF | TGTGCCAGCAGCTTAAACAGACTGAACACTGAAGCTTTCTTT | TRBV7-9 | . | . | TRBJ1-1
CASSLERGPYNEQFF | TGTGCCAGTAGTCTCGAGCGGGGTCCCTACAATGAGCAGTTCTTC | TRBV19 | . | TRBD2 | TRBJ2-1
CASSYLTEAFF | TGTGCCAGCAGTTATCTCACTGAAGCTTTCTTT | TRBV6-1 | . | . | TRBJ1-1
CASSGQVSYGYTF | TGTGCCAGCAGCGGACAGGTCTCCTATGGCTACACCTTC | TRBV12-3/TRBV12-4 | . | TRBD1 | TRBJ1-2
CASSLAVAGAEQPQHF | TGTGCCAGCAGCTTAGCCGTGGCAGGGGCGGAGCAGCCCCAGCATTTT | TRBV7-9 | . | . | TRBJ1-5
CASTGTPNPADTQYF | TGTGCCAGCACCGGGACACCCAACCCGGCAGATACGCAGTATTTT | TRBV9 | . | . | TRBJ2-3
CASSFGGRGGQETQYF | TGTGCTAGCAGCTTCGGTGGGCGGGGGGGCCAAGAGACCCAGTACTTC | TRBV7-7 | . | TRBD2 | TRBJ2-5
CASSFDGDYNEQFF | TGCGCCAGCAGCTTTGACGGGGACTACAATGAGCAGTTCTTC | TRBV5-1 | . | . | TRBJ2-1
CASSQGTGGYEKLFF | TGCGCCAGCAGCCAAGGTACAGGGGGCTATGAAAAACTGTTTTTT | TRBV4-1 | . | TRBD1 | TRBJ1-4
CASSVRQGASYEQYF | TGTGCCAGCAGTGTACGACAGGGGGCCTCCTACGAGCAGTACTTC | TRBV2 | . | TRBD1 | TRBJ2-7
CASTRGLGDEKLFF | TGTGCCAGCACTAGGGGGCTAGGTGATGAAAAACTGTTTTTT | TRBV5-4 | . | TRBD1 | TRBJ1-4
CASSLTHDRANTEAFF | TGTGCCAGCAGCTTGACCCATGACAGAGCGAACACTGAAGCTTTCTTT | TRBV5-5 | . | . | TRBJ1-1
CASREQGAGRSYEQYF | TGTGCCAGCAGAGAACAGGGGGCAGGTAGATCCTACGAGCAGTACTTC | TRBV28 | . | TRBD1 | TRBJ2-7
CASSYRGSNEKLFF | TGTGCCAGCAGTTACAGGGGGTCTAATGAAAAACTGTTTTTT | TRBV6-5 | . | . | TRBJ1-4
CASSLYDRDNGELFF | TGCGCCAGCAGCCTCTACGACAGGGATAACGGGGAGCTGTTTTTT | TRBV5-1 | . | TRBD1 | TRBJ2-2
CASSYRIAGGANTGELFF | TGCGCCAGCAGCTACAGGATAGCGGGGGGGGCAAACACCGGGGAGCTGTTTTTT | TRBV5-1 | . | TRBD2 | TRBJ2-2
CASSLFASGGAGYNEQFF | TGTGCCAGCAGCTTATTTGCTAGCGGGGGGGCGGGCTACAATGAGCAGTTCTTC | TRBV7-8 | . | TRBD2 | TRBJ2-1
CSASPLAGGPRNEQFF | TGCAGTGCTAGTCCCTTAGCGGGGGGGCCGCGAAATGAGCAGTTCTTC | TRBV20-1 | . | TRBD2 | TRBJ2-1